The 21 T cell receptor beta chains in this list originate from one sample, sequenced in a study of T cell clonotyping in hematopoietic cell transplantation. Profiled with immunoSEQ multiplex PCR; TCRdb holds only in-frame clones, not every one. The sample consists of around 14,000 clones, around two thirds of them appearing once. Sequenced sample: PBMCs. The receptors were sampled from a human donor who either received an allogeneic hematopoietic cell transplant for a myeloid malignancy or was a related donor (not recorded which). Some clones in this sample may be carry-over from other donors' samples.

This clone was recorded only once. J is TRBJ2-3 and V is TRBV29-1; 14 bases agree with TRBD2. The V segment lost 6 bases and the J segment 0 bases; nucleotides outside the gene matches: 5. The CDR3 covers 16 residues. Per the germline V gene, CDR1 is SQVTM and CDR2 is ANQGSEA. The CDR3 spells CSVYRLAGGSTDTQYF. CDR3 DNA sequence: TGCAGCGTGTACCGACTAGCGGGGGGGAGCACAGATACGCAGTATTTT.

V gene TRBV29-1 combines with J gene TRBJ1-1; 7 bases line up with TRBD1. The CDR3 length is 13 residues. Trimming cost V 8 bases and J 0 bases; bases outside gene matches: 6. Germline CDR1 is SQVTM and CDR2 is ANQGSEA. The CDR3 region has the DNA TGCAGCACGAACAGGGGCATGAACACTGAAGCTTTCTTT. It is translated as CSTNRGMNTEAFF.

On this clone: A read error may produce the germline difference seen at one junction end. This chain links TRBV5-8 with TRBJ1-2, with D possibly TRBD1 on 6 matching bases. The CDR3 spans 14 residues. Germline V gene sequence: CDR1 SGHTS, CDR2 YDEGEE. CDR3 in amino acids: CASSPWGRGEGYIF. The CDR3 DNA is TGTGCCAGCAGCCCCTGGGGCAGGGGCGAAGGCTACATCTTC.

The chain joins TRBV7-2 to TRBJ2-5, with 9 bases fitting TRBD2. This CDR3 comprises 14 residues. The ends lost 1 base at V and 3 bases at J; junction bases unmatched: 0. The germline CDR1 and CDR2 sequences are SGHTA and FQGNSA. The CDR3 sequence is CASSLGLAEETQYF. The CDR3 nucleotides are TGTGCCAGCAGCTTAGGACTAGCGGAAGAGACCCAGTACTTC.

The chain joins TRBV6-5 to TRBJ1-6; D gene unclear. Between the trimmed V and J ends, which lost 3 bases and 0 bases, there was a span of 6 bases. Germline V lookup: CDR1 MNHEY, CDR2 SVGAGI. This CDR3 is 15 amino acids long. CDR3 loop: CASSYRSSYNSPLHF. CDR3 bases: TGTGCCAGCAGTTATCGAAGCTCCTATAATTCACCCCTCCACTTT.

The V gene is TRBV27, the J gene TRBJ1-2; perhaps TRBD1 as D (5 bases). The CDR3 sequence is 13 residues long. In germline, CDR1 is MNHEY, CDR2 SMNVEV (reference sequence). V lost 4 bases and J lost 2, with 8 bases in between. DNA for the CDR3: TGTGCCAGCAGTTGGGGCCAGAACTATGGCTACACCTTC. This sequence encodes CASSWGQNYGYTF.

V gene TRBV7-6 combines with J gene TRBJ2-6; D possibly corresponds to TRBD2 (5 bases). Trimming took off 7 bases at V and 0 bases at J, with 19 bases between the two ends. The V gene's germline CDR1 is SGHVS and CDR2 FNYEAQ. This CDR3 comprises 18 residues. The CDR3 sequence: CASTTNPGSTSGANVLTF. In nucleotides, the CDR3 is TGTGCCAGCACCACAAATCCGGGATCCACCTCTGGGGCCAACGTCCTGACTTTC.

The V call is TRBV19, the J call TRBJ1-2; D is unclear. V lost 3 bases and J 8 bases, leaving 10 bases between the germline ends. CDR1 LNHDA and CDR2 SQIVND come from the germline V gene (reference sequence). The CDR3 extends over 12 amino acids. The CDR3 nucleotides read TGTGCCAGTAGTATCTCGGAGGCCGGCTACACCTTC. It specifies CASSISEAGYTF.

The V call is TRBV6-1, the J call TRBJ2-5; 8 nucleotides align to TRBD1. The CDR3 covers 15 residues. Losses at the gene ends were 2 bases for V and 5 bases for J; bases not matched to a gene: 7. From germline, CDR1 is MNHNS and CDR2 SASEGT. Here the CDR3 DNA reads TGTGCCAGCAGTGAAACGACAGGGGCGGTCGAGACCCAGTACTTC. As protein: CASSETTGAVETQYF.

The chain is built from TRBV25-1 and TRBJ1-3; D gene unclear. This CDR3 spans 16 amino acids. Germline CDR1 and CDR2: MGHDK and SYGVNS. V lost 0 bases to trimming and J lost 3 bases, with 12 bases between them. The CDR3 region has the DNA TGTGCCAGCAGTGAATATGAAGCCACGTTTGGAAACACCATATATTTT. It encodes CASSEYEATFGNTIYF.

The J gene is TRBJ2-1, the V gene TRBV2; D is perhaps TRBD2 (6 bases). Germline V lookup: CDR1 SNHLY, CDR2 FYNNEI. The V gene lost 5 bases and the J gene lost 2 bases, with 10 bases spanning the gap. CDR3 length equals 14 residues. The CDR3: CASSSRRAYNEQFF. CDR3 in DNA: TGTGCCAGCAGTTCCCGGAGGGCCTACAATGAGCAGTTCTTC.

For the CDR3, the DNA is TGTGCCAGCACCCGGGTAGGGTTAAATTCACCCCTCCACTTT. The encoded protein is CASTRVGLNSPLHF. V usage is TRBV6-5 and J usage is TRBJ1-6; no reliable D call. Per the germline V gene, CDR1 is MNHEY and CDR2 is SVGAGI. V lost 7 bases, J lost 7 bases, and 14 bases lay in between. The CDR3 is 14 residues long.

The V and J genes are TRBV30 and TRBJ2-7; TRBD2 matches at 10 bases. From germline, CDR1 is GTSNPN and CDR2 SVGIG (reference sequence). This CDR3 is built from 12 residues. After removal of 4 bases from V and 8 bases from J, the junction contained 5 bases not matched to a gene. The CDR3 bases are TGTGCCTGGACCACTAGCGGGACGAAGCAGTACTTC. Translated: CAWTTSGTKQYF. The full variable domain, in which reference TRBV30 and TRBJ2-7 provide the parts outside the CDR3, is SQTIHQWPATLVQPVGSPLSLECTVEGTSNPNLYWYRQAAGRGLQLLFYSVGIGQISSEVPQNLSASRPQDRQFILSSKKLLLSDSGFYLCAWTTSGTKQYFGPGTRLTVT.

This clone came up a few times. This chain connects TRBV7-9 to TRBJ1-1; the D is unclear. Trimming shortened V by 5 bases and J by 4 bases, and 11 bases separated the two germline ends. The CDR3 is made up of 13 amino acids. Germline V gene sequence: CDR1 SEHNR, CDR2 FQNEAQ (reference sequence). The CDR3 is CASSQGWATEAFF. Written as DNA, the CDR3 is TGTGCCAGCAGCCAAGGATGGGCCACTGAAGCTTTCTTT. Full variable domain (rest looked up from reference TRBV7-9 and TRBJ1-1): DTGVSQNPRHKITKRGQNVTFRCDPISEHNRLYWYRQTLGQGPEFLTYFQNEAQLEKSRLLSDRFSAERPKGSFSTLEIQRTEQGDSAMYLCASSQGWATEAFFGQGTRLTVV.

The genes are TRBV28 and TRBJ2-1, with D perhaps given as TRBD1 or TRBD2 (5 bases each). Germline V gene sequence: CDR1 MDHEN, CDR2 SYDVKM. V dropped 2 bases and J dropped 6 bases, with 5 bases sitting between them. This CDR3 contains 12 residues. The DNA for the CDR3 is TGTGCCAGCAGTTTAGGGGGCAATGAGCAGTTCTTC. Translation: CASSLGGNEQFF.

This clone was detected a few times. This chain connects TRBV28 to TRBJ1-2, with 11 bases that match TRBD1. CDR3 length: 16 residues. The germline gives CDR1 MDHEN, CDR2 SYDVKM. Trimming took 5 bases from V and 6 from J; bases not matched to a gene: 11. The CDR3 protein is CASSPTSGQGADGYTF. CDR3 DNA: TGTGCCAGCAGTCCCACCTCCGGACAGGGGGCCGATGGCTACACCTTC.

In its sample, this clone was seen once. V gene TRBV4-3 combines with J gene TRBJ2-7; maybe TRBD2 (5 bases). The V gene lost 0 bases and the J gene lost 1 base, with 7 bases spanning the gap. The CDR3 sequence is 14 residues long. The germline V gene encodes CDR1 LGHNA and CDR2 YSLEER. The CDR3 loop is CASSQESGSYEQYF. The CDR3 DNA is TGCGCCAGCAGCCAAGAGTCGGGGTCCTACGAGCAGTACTTC.

The CDR3 protein is CSVEQTQGGGSYEQYF. The CDR3 bases are TGCAGCGTTGAACAAACCCAGGGAGGGGGGTCCTACGAGCAGTACTTC. The V gene is TRBV29-1, the J gene TRBJ2-7; tentative D call: TRBD2 (7 bases). V gave up 2 bases and J gave up 1 base, with 18 bases separating them. In germline, CDR1 is SQVTM, CDR2 ANQGSEA. CDR3 size: 16 residues.

The chain is built from TRBV6-1 and TRBJ1-5; D is unresolved. Per germline, CDR1 MNHNS and CDR2 SASEGT. The CDR3 is 15 amino acids. With 6 bases removed from V and 7 bases from J, the gap between germline ends came to 19 bases. This chain's CDR3 is CASSPMEAVWQPQHF. CDR3 nucleotides: TGTGCCAGCAGCCCAATGGAGGCTGTATGGCAGCCCCAGCATTTT.

The V call is TRBV5-6, the J call TRBJ1-2, with 9 bases matching TRBD1. The CDR3 extends over 13 amino acids. V shed 2 bases, J shed 8 bases, and the junction held 4 bases outside the gene matches. Germline V lookup: CDR1 SGHDT, CDR2 YYEEEE. The CDR3 DNA reads TGTGCCAGCAGCTTTCGGGACAGGGACGGCTACACCTTC. As protein: CASSFRDRDGYTF.

The chain carries TRBV5-6 and TRBJ1-1; D not certain. The CDR3 consists of 11 residues. Trimming stripped 3 bases from V and 8 bases from J, with 8 bases between. CDR1 and CDR2 (germline): SGHDT, YYEEEE. This chain's CDR3 is CASSYNLEAFF. CDR3 in DNA: TGTGCCAGCAGCTACAATTTAGAAGCTTTCTTT. The entire variable domain, with the rest obtained from reference TRBV5-6 and TRBJ1-1, is as follows: DAGVTQSPTHLIKTRGQQVTLRCSPKSGHDTVSWYQQALGQGPQFIFQYYEEEERQRGNFPDRFSGHQFPNYSSELNVNALLLGDSALYLCASSYNLEAFFGQGTRLTVV.